Shown below are 24 T cell receptor beta chains from a single sample sequenced in a study of blood T cells in healthy people across ages. Sample-barcoded 5' priming and a J-beta primer mix drove a second PCR of about 6 to 12 cycles. A single record per CDR3 protein comes from TCRdb applying MiXCR to the 5' RACE reads. Among around 1,000,000 distinct CDR3 sequences listed, roughly 24% were seen once. The same sample was also studied in work on T cells of mothers and their children.

Material: blood. These receptors originate from a girl aged 2-10 years in good health.

V usage is TRBV11-2 and J usage is TRBJ2-5; maybe TRBD2 (5 bases). The ends were cut back, 1 base at V and 5 bases at J, with 11 bases in the middle. Germline V CDR1 and CDR2: SGHAT, FQNNGV. The CDR3 runs 14 residues. The CDR3 region has the DNA TGTGCCAGCAGCTTAGCACTAGTAACTGAGACCCAGTACTTC. This sequence encodes CASSLALVTETQYF.

The CDR3 coding sequence is TGTGCCAGCAGCCGTTCGGGGTTCATTCAGTACTTC. Its protein product is CASSRSGFIQYF. The chain combines TRBV9 with TRBJ2-4; perhaps TRBD2 as D (5 bases). Trimming cost V 4 bases and J 9 bases, with 11 bases left between them. The CDR3 runs 12 residues. Looked up from germline, CDR1 is SGDLS and CDR2 is YYNGEE.

This clonotype was detected only a few times. Mismatch with germline at one junction end may stem from a read error. V gene TRBV29-1 combines with J gene TRBJ2-5; tentatively, D is TRBD1 (6 bases). The J call may be in error: the DNA end matches TRBJ2-1 better. CDR3 size: 12 residues. CDR1 and CDR2 from the germline V gene are SQVTM and ANQGSEA. CDR3 protein: CSAEGQLNEQFF. DNA of the CDR3: TGCAGCGCTGAAGGACAGCTGAATGAGCAGTTCTTC.

The V call is TRBV18, the J call TRBJ1-5; a possible D gene is TRBD1 (5 bases). The germline V gene encodes CDR1 KGHSH and CDR2 LQKENI. This CDR3 has 14 residues. The ends were cut back, 4 bases at V and 0 bases at J, with 7 bases in the middle. CDR3 nucleotides: TGTGCCAGCTCACTGACAGATAGCAATCAGCCCCAGCATTTT. It encodes CASSLTDSNQPQHF.

The chain has TRBV5-6 and TRBJ2-1; tentative D call: TRBD2 (6 bases). Trimming shortened V by 3 bases and J by 11 bases, and 12 bases separated the two germline ends. CDR1 is SGHDT and CDR2 is YYEEEE in the germline V gene. This CDR3 has 12 residues. CDR3 sequence reads: CASSSPGTQQFF. Here the CDR3 DNA reads TGTGCCAGCAGCTCCCCAGGGACTCAGCAGTTCTTC.

The rearrangement joins TRBV28 to TRBJ2-7; 10 bases are a match to TRBD2. Per germline, CDR1 MDHEN and CDR2 SYDVKM. The J segment lost 3 bases and the V segment lost 6 bases, leaving 8 bases of the junction unmatched. This CDR3 is built from 15 residues. The CDR3 DNA reads as TGTGCCAGCAGACCACCTAGCGGGAGTCTCTACGAGCAGTACTTC. It encodes CASRPPSGSLYEQYF.

This chain joins TRBV12-3 or TRBV12-4 and TRBJ1-2; TRBD1 is a possible D gene (5 bases). V was cut by 6 bases and J by 4 bases, with 15 bases left in between. This CDR3 contains 14 residues. CDR3 DNA sequence: TGTGCCAGCAGCGTAATGGGGGACCTCTATGGCTACACCTTC. It translates to CASSVMGDLYGYTF.

The rearrangement uses TRBV25-1 and TRBJ2-5; D may be TRBD1 or TRBD2 (6 bases each). V was pared by 4 bases and J by 5 bases, with 14 bases between. The germline V gene encodes CDR1 MGHDK and CDR2 SYGVNS. This CDR3 is built from 14 residues. The CDR3 DNA reads as TGTGCCAGCAGTGGGTCGGTGGGGGGCGAGACCCAGTACTTC. It encodes CASSGSVGGETQYF.

In this sample, this clonotype turned up a few times. This chain connects TRBV4-3 to TRBJ2-5; no reliable D call. With the DNA end fitting TRBJ2-7 better, the J assignment may be wrong. CDR1 and CDR2 from the germline V gene are LGHNA and YSLEER. CDR3 size: 14 residues. The CDR3 loop is CASSQVLLGYEQYF. The CDR3 region has the DNA TGCGCCAGCAGCCAAGTTCTATTAGGGTACGAGCAGTACTTC.

This clonotype was observed a few times. The rearrangement joins TRBV27 to TRBJ2-7, with 9 bases identical to TRBD1. CDR1 is MNHEY, CDR2 SMNVEV, per germline (reference sequence). This CDR3 region has 15 residues. The V and J ends lost 5 bases and 5 bases, in that order; junction bases with no gene match: 10. The CDR3 DNA sequence: TGTGCCAGCAGTGCAACAGTCTGGACAGGGGACGAGCAGTACTTC. Translation: CASSATVWTGDEQYF.

V gene TRBV12-3 or TRBV12-4 combines with J gene TRBJ1-2; D perhaps matches TRBD1 (5 bases). Trimming cost V 5 bases and J 4 bases, with 14 bases left between them. The CDR3 extends over 14 amino acids. CDR3: CASSPGRDLYGYTF. In nucleotides, the CDR3 is TGTGCCAGCAGTCCCGGGAGGGACCTCTATGGCTACACCTTC.

This clonotype was seen a few times. V usage is TRBV13 and J usage is TRBJ2-5, with D perhaps being TRBD1 or TRBD2 (5 bases each). Germline loops: CDR1 PRHDT, CDR2 FYEKMQ (reference sequence). CDR3 length equals 17 residues. Trimming took 4 bases from V and 3 from J, leaving 21 bases between them. CDR3 coding DNA: TGTGCCAGCAGCTCCACAGGCTGGGGTTCGGGGAAAGAGACCCAGTACTTC. Its translation is CASSSTGWGSGKETQYF.

This clonotype occurred a few times. The chain carries TRBV20-1 and TRBJ2-2, with no clear D. V lost 6 bases and J lost 3, with 11 bases in between. Germline lookup yields CDR1 DFQATT and CDR2 SNEGSKA (reference sequence). This CDR3 is 13 amino acids long. The CDR3 nucleotides read TGCAGTGCGCCCCGAGGCGACACCGGGGAGCTGTTTTTT. It is translated as CSAPRGDTGELFF.

Only a few counts were recorded for this clonotype. The chain recombines TRBV6-6 with TRBJ1-1, with D uncertain. CDR3 length: 15 amino acids. Per the germline V gene, CDR1 is MNHNY and CDR2 is SVGAGI (reference sequence). With 3 bases removed from V and 0 bases from J, the gap between germline ends came to 11 bases. The CDR3 region has the DNA TGTGCCAGCAGTTATGTTGTGGCCCTGAACACTGAAGCTTTCTTT. Its translation is CASSYVVALNTEAFF.

This clonotype has more than one count but fewer than ten. This sequence joins TRBV6-6 and TRBJ2-5; 9 nucleotides align to TRBD1. The end of the DNA is better explained by TRBJ2-7, so the J call may be wrong. Germline CDR1 reads MNHNY; CDR2 reads SVGAGI (reference sequence). The CDR3 is made up of 15 amino acids. The CDR3 region is CASSYSGTGYDEQYF. The CDR3 coding sequence is TGTGCCAGCAGTTACTCAGGGACAGGGTATGACGAGCAGTACTTC.

There are a few counts of this clonotype. The chain joins TRBV24-1 to TRBJ2-1; no reliable D call. V lost 9 bases to trimming and J lost 5 bases, with 13 bases between them. The CDR3 extends over 13 amino acids. Germline-derived CDR1 and CDR2 are KGHDR and SFDVKD. CDR3 nucleotides: TGTGCCACCTCCTCCCATAGAAACAATGAGCAGTTCTTC. Amino acid sequence: CATSSHRNNEQFF.

The V and J genes are TRBV5-1 and TRBJ2-7, with D maybe TRBD1 (6 bases). Germline CDR1 SGHRS, CDR2 YFSETQ. The V gene lost 4 bases and the J gene lost 1 base, with 12 bases spanning the gap. The CDR3 covers 14 residues. The CDR3 loop reads CASSRTVNSYEQYF. CDR3 coding DNA: TGCGCCAGCAGCCGGACAGTGAATTCCTACGAGCAGTACTTC.

This chain uses TRBV9 with TRBJ2-5, with a possible D match to TRBD2 (5 bases). CDR3 length: 14 amino acids. The germline gives CDR1 SGDLS, CDR2 YYNGEE. Deletions cut 0 bases from V and 7 bases from J, with 13 bases between. The CDR3 bases are TGTGCCAGCAGCGTAGACCCGGTCGGGGTGACCCAGTACTTC. Its translation: CASSVDPVGVTQYF.

In its sample, this clonotype was seen a few times. The V and J genes are TRBV5-1 and TRBJ2-7, with TRBD2 identical over 9 bases. The CDR3 spans 16 residues. With V trimmed by 0 bases and J by 2 bases, 6 bases remained unmatched. Germline CDR1 is SGHRS and CDR2 is YFSETQ. The CDR3 nucleotides read TGCGCCAGCAGCTTGGCAAGGGCTAGCGGGACCTACGAGCAGTACTTC. Its protein is CASSLARASGTYEQYF. The full variable domain, in which reference TRBV5-1 and TRBJ2-7 provide the parts outside the CDR3, is KAGVTQTPRYLIKTRGQQVTLSCSPISGHRSVSWYQQTPGQGLQFLFEYFSETQRNKGNFPGRFSGRQFSNSRSEMNVSTLELGDSALYLCASSLARASGTYEQYFGPGTRLTVT.

This clonotype showed up just a few times. The chain combines TRBV25-1 with TRBJ2-5, with a weak D call TRBD1 (5 bases). The CDR3 runs 14 residues. V was pared by 10 bases and J by 5 bases, with 20 bases between. Germline CDR1 reads MGHDK; CDR2 reads SYGVNS. CDR3 in amino acids: CAISAGSGWETQYF. The CDR3 DNA is TGTGCCATCTCGGCAGGGTCCGGGTGGGAGACCCAGTACTTC. The variable domain in full, with the rest retrieved from reference TRBV25-1 and TRBJ2-5, is EADIYQTPRYLVIGTGKKITLECSQTMGHDKMYWYQQDPGMELHLIHYSYGVNSTEKGDLSSESTVSRIRTEHFPLTLESARPSHTSQYLCAISAGSGWETQYFGPGTRLLVL.

A few counts support this clonotype. The rearrangement joins TRBV20-1 to TRBJ1-4; 9 bases are a match to TRBD1. The CDR3 runs 15 residues. Per germline, CDR1 DFQATT and CDR2 SNEGSKA (reference sequence). J was trimmed by 8 bases and V by 5 bases; bases with no gene match: 12. CDR3 residues: CSARDRARGGEKLFF. The CDR3 DNA is TGCAGTGCTCGGGACAGGGCTCGGGGTGGGGAAAAACTGTTTTTT.

This clonotype came up a few times. In DNA form, the CDR3 reads TGCAGCGTTGAAGAGACGCGGGGAGGAGAGCAGTTCTTC. This encodes CSVEETRGGEQFF. The chain recombines TRBV29-1 with TRBJ2-1; D is perhaps TRBD2 (6 bases). The CDR3 is made up of 13 amino acids. Looked up from germline, CDR1 is SQVTM and CDR2 is ANQGSEA. Trimming took 0 bases from V and 10 from J, leaving 13 bases between them.

The chain recombines TRBV20-1 with TRBJ2-5; D is uncertain. Trimming pared 5 bases from V and 1 base from J, leaving 2 bases between. The CDR3 runs 10 residues. Germline V gene sequence: CDR1 DFQATT, CDR2 SNEGSKA (reference sequence). The CDR3 coding sequence is TGCAGTGCTTTCCAAGAGACCCAGTACTTC. It is translated as CSAFQETQYF.

This clonotype was observed a handful of times. The CDR3 region has the DNA TGTGCCAGCAGCTGGACGACAGGGGCTGGAAACACCATATATTTT. Translation gives CASSWTTGAGNTIYF. V is TRBV7-3 and J is TRBJ1-3; 8 bases match TRBD1. The CDR3 runs to 15 residues. Germline V CDR1 and CDR2: SGHTA, FQGTGA. V shed 4 bases, J shed 2 bases, and the junction held 4 bases outside the gene matches. Complete variable domain (other parts from reference TRBV7-3 and TRBJ1-3): GAGVSQTPSNKVTEKGKYVELRCDPISGHTALYWYRQSLGQGPEFLIYFQGTGAADDSGLPNDRFFAVRPEGSVSTLKIQRTERGDSAVYLCASSWTTGAGNTIYFGEGSWLTVV.